This T cell receptor beta chain was recovered during a study of CD8 T cells in ankylosing spondylitis. Study findings and constraints: The clones that were linked to disease were reported to be significantly enriched in matched synovial fluid samples from ankylosing spondylitis patients. Ankylosing spondylitis blood appeared to be characterized by a TCR beta motif of 8 or 9 highly homologous variants. Several of the motif variants were reported before in synovial fluid and blood from reactive arthritis.

Germline V gene lookup returns CDR1 SQVTM and CDR2 ANQGSEA. V lost 6 bases to trimming and J lost 8 bases, with 13 bases between them. This CDR3 region has 12 residues. In the case of this clonotype: Antigen specificity is unknown.

For TCR beta, libraries came from quantitative 5'-RACE with molecular barcodes. In TCRdb, the 5' RACE reads were re-called with MiXCR into one record per CDR3 protein. The sample carries roughly 700,000 distinct CDR3 sequences, under 20% recorded once. The sequencing input was blood, either unsorted or a sorted T cell fraction (not recorded which). The chain uses TRBV29-1 and TRBJ1-4, with TRBD1 as a possible D gene (6 bases). This receptor was identified in a male donor with ankylosing spondylitis. The CDR3 bases are TGCAGCGTAAGGGAGGGGGAAGAAAAACTGTTTTTT. As protein: CSVREGEEKLFF.